This note documents a single TCR beta chain sequence. As yet, its antigen is unknown. The data are from a study of cytomegalovirus exposure and HLA in healthy donors. Whole-study findings and limits: Later analysis suggested most CMV-associated TCR beta chains were HLA-restricted.

This PCR relied on a set of 60 Vbeta primers and 13 Jbeta primers. The protocol was immunoSEQ multiplex PCR, while the TCRdb copy is restricted to in-frame clones and leaves out a portion. The table records about 140,000 clones, roughly 84% of them present only once. Sequencing input: PBMCs. The clonotype originates from a boy aged 2 to 10 in good health and CMV-seronegative.

The CDR3 DNA reads TGTGCCAGCAGCTTGTCGTCGCGGGACAGGGTTGGTTGGAATCAGCCCCAGCATTTT. Encoded protein: CASSLSSRDRVGWNQPQHF. The chain employs TRBV5-8 and TRBJ1-5; 9 bases fit TRBD1. In germline, CDR1 is SGHTS, CDR2 YDEGEE. V lost 1 base and J lost 4; bases outside the gene matches: 15. The CDR3 extends over 19 amino acids.